Below, one TCR beta chain is given with its context. What antigen it recognizes has not been identified. No base quality information exists; no much larger clone differs at one position. This specimen comes from a study of blood T cell repertoires in COVID-19 (TCRdb year 2020). The study in broad terms: Samples covering the acute and convalescent phases of COVID-19 were provided by collaborators in the United States, Italy and Spain. The prospective study material was composed of cDNA or gDNA derived from T cells, B-cell-depleted T cells, or PBMCs. Deeply sampled blood TCRbeta repertoires from subjects exposed to, actively infected with, or recovered from COVID-19 were included in the dataset. The repertoires were released in a freely available public database meant as a resource for research on the immune response to SARS-CoV-2. Samples came from the ongoing ImmuneRACE study (first 160 participants) plus 1,254 subjects from 6 global collaborators. A de-identified subject ID, COVID-19 status, age in years and sex were almost always included in the sample metadata. Where available, HLA class I and class II types were taken from metadata supplied by the sample provider and were not determined by assay-based typing.

Broader findings and caveats from the paper: Clinical and demographic metadata were provided uncurated, with the amount varying by source and participant.

The immunoSEQ Assay, a bias-controlled multiplex PCR, was used to amplify TCRbeta CDR3 regions from genomic DNA. The authors' pipeline ran thus. The number of nucleated cells in each sample was estimated from the amplification of reference gene primers within the assay. Sequence reads were collapsed and filtered to measure the absolute abundance of every unique TCRbeta CDR3 rearrangement. For each sample, productive Simpson clonality was calculated by taking the square root of Simpson's diversity index across productive rearrangements. What TCRdb holds here is the immuneACCESS table cut down to in-frame rearrangements. Part of the clones is not present; checked against another copy, under half of the missing clones reflect an unresolved V gene, and the others are unexplained. For V, J and clone size, that table is used; D and trimming come from the DNA. The sample table holds 350,000 to 500,000 clones, of which 70% to 90% were seen once. In total, the top ten clones hold 0.65% to 1% of the sample.

At one collaborating source in Seattle, patients were enrolled during active infection and were followed longitudinally through the course of disease. Collaborating institutions collected whole blood in K2EDTA tubes following their own protocols. Collaborator samples were shipped for TCRbeta analysis as frozen whole blood, isolated PBMCs, or DNA extracted from either sample type. Reading the germline V gene (reference sequence) gives CDR1 LNHDA and CDR2 SQIVND. The CDR3, from cysteine to phenylalanine, totals 16 residues. The kept DNA is CDR3 alone, 48 bases in frame from the first base. V is pruned by 7 bases and J by 2 bases, leaving 11 bases of the junction without a gene match.

This chain is built from TRBV19 and TRBJ1-1; a stretch of 9 junction bases matches TRBD1. The origin of this receptor is a young man with COVID-19, enrolled during active disease. The sequenced material came from peripheral blood. CDR3 reads: CASTLTGGLVNTEAFF. The DNA is as follows: TGTGCCAGTACCTTGACAGGGGGATTGGTTAACACTGAAGCTTTCTTT.